Below, one T cell receptor beta chain is given with its context. Its antigen remains unidentified. This sample was taken from a study of T cell responses to AZD1222 COVID-19 vaccine. Overall study findings and caveats: Females outnumbered males among donors, who were mostly white British; clonal diversity was possibly underestimated. Reports indicate that nearly half of spike-specific TCRs are directed at unmutated variant regions. With dominance at 160-218 and 743-854, vaccine-associated CD4 TCRs spanned spike. Sampling captured repertoires only after the peak T cell response.

Assay: immunoSEQ multiplex PCR; the TCRdb copy retains only in-frame clones and omits some. The profile shows roughly 200,000 clones, just over 90% of them singletons. The CDR3 has 14 amino acids. V lost 10 bases and J 0 bases, leaving 16 bases between the germline ends. The V gene's germline CDR1 is MNHEY and CDR2 SVGAGI. The input for sequencing was peripheral blood, taken 28 days after the second dose of the MenACWY control vaccine. The TCR originated in an adult who received the MenACWY meningococcal vaccine as a control. The chain has TRBV6-5 and TRBJ2-7, with a weak D call TRBD2 (6 bases). CDR3 residues: CATGETMSSYEQYF. Written as DNA, the CDR3 is TGTGCCACGGGGGAGACTATGAGCTCCTACGAGCAGTACTTC.